These T cell receptor beta chains were read from a single sample in a study of T-cell reconstitution after alpha-beta-depleted transplantation in children. TCRdb re-derived calls from the PCR reads in MiXCR, one entry per CDR3 protein. The sample has a few hundred thousand distinct CDR3 sequences, 27% seen once; the top ten hold 36%. This material consisted of PBMCs, taken before TCRalphabeta/CD19-depleted stem cell transplant. These receptors originate from a boy under two years old with Wiskott-Aldrich syndrome, due to receive a stem cell transplant. The CDR3 runs from the conserved cysteine through the conserved F or W.

v_gene	j_gene	CDR3aa
TRBV25-1	TRBJ1-6	CASSPGGGSPLHF
TRBV5-1	TRBJ2-7	CASSLTQGAMNEQYF
TRBV12-5	TRBJ2-1	CASGSAGTSGSWGHEQFF
TRBV5-1	TRBJ2-7	CASSPLGPPSYEQYF
TRBV14	TRBJ1-4	CASSQVEGRKLFF
TRBV24-1	TRBJ2-1	CATSDFARDVGYNEQFF
TRBV28	TRBJ2-3	CASNSLLAGVEDTQYF
TRBV5-5	TRBJ2-1	CASSVDRYSYNEQFF
TRBV5-1	TRBJ1-1	CASSFGTQNTEAFF
TRBV12-3/TRBV12-4	TRBJ1-5	CASASGAWNQPQHF
TRBV2	TRBJ2-2	CASRWTGGVGELFF
TRBV12-3/TRBV12-4	TRBJ1-2	CASSSSWGGGYTF